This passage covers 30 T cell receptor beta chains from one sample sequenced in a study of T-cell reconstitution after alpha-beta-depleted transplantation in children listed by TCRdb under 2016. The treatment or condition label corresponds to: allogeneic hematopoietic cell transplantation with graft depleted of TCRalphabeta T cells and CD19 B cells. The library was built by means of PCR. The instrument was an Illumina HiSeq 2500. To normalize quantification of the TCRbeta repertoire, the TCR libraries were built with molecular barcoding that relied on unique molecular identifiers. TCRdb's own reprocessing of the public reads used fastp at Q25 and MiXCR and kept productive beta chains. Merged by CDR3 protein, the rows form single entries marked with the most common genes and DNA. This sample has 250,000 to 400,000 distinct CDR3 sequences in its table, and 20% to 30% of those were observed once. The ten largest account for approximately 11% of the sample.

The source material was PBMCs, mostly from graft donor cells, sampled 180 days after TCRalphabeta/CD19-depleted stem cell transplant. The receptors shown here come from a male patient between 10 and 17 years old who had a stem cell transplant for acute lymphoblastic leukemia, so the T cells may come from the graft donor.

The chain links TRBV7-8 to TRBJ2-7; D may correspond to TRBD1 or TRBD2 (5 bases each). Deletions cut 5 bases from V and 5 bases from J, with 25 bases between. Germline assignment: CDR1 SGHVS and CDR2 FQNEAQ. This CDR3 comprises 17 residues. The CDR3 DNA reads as TGTGCCAGCAGCCCCCGGGACCGGGACGGCTCTCTCCACGAGCAGTACTTC. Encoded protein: CASSPRDRDGSLHEQYF.

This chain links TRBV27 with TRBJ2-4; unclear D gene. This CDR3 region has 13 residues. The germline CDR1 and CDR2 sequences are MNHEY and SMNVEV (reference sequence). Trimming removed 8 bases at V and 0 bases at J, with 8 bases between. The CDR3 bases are TGTGCCAGCGGAGTTCTAGCCAAAAACATTCAGTACTTC. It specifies CASGVLAKNIQYF.

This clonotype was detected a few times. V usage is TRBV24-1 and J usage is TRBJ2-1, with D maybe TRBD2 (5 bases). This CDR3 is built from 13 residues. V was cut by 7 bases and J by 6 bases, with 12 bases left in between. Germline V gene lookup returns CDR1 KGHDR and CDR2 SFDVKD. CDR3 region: CATSRGPINEQFF. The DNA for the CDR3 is TGTGCCACCAGCCGGGGTCCGATCAATGAGCAGTTCTTC.

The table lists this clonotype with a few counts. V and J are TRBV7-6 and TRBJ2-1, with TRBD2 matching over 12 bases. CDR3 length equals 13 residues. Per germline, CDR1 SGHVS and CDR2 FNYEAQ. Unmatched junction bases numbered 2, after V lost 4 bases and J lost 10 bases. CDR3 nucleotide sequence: TGTGCCAGCAGCTCCGGGACTAGCGGGGAGCAGTTCTTC. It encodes CASSSGTSGEQFF. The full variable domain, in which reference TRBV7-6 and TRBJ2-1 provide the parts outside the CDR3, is GAGVSQSPRYKVTKRGQDVALRCDPISGHVSLYWYRQALGQGPEFLTYFNYEAQQDKSGLPNDRFSAERPEGSISTLTIQRTEQRDSAMYRCASSSGTSGEQFFGPGTRLTVL.

Here the CDR3 DNA reads TGTGCCAGCAGTTTTCCCAACAGGGGAGTAGACGAGCAGTACTTC. Protein: CASSFPNRGVDEQYF. The rearrangement links TRBV12-3 or TRBV12-4 to TRBJ2-7, with TRBD1 matching over 7 bases. The CDR3 contains 15 residues. Trimming removed 3 bases from V and 5 bases from J; junction bases left unmatched: 10.

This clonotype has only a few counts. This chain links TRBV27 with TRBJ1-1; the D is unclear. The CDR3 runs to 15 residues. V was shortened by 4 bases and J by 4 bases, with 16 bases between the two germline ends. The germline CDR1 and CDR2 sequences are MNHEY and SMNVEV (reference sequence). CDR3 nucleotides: TGTGCCAGCAGTTCTTGGGGAGGGCAGTTCACTGAAGCTTTCTTT. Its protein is CASSSWGGQFTEAFF.

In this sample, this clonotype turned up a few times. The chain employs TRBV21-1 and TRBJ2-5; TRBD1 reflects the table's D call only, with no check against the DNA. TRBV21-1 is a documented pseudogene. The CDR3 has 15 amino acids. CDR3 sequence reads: CAFPSLDEGKETQYF. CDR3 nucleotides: TGTGCCTTCCCTTCACTGGACGAGGGTAAAGAGACCCAGTACTTC.

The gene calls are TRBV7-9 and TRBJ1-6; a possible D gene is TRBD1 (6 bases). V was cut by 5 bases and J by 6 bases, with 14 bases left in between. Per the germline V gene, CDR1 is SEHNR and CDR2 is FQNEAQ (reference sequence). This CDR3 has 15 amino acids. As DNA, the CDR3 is TGTGCCAGCAGCCTCGTACAGGGTGTTAATTCACCCCTCCACTTT. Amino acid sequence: CASSLVQGVNSPLHF.

This CDR3 reads CSARPGTRSNTGELFF. The CDR3 region has the DNA TGCAGTGCTAGACCCGGGACGCGGTCGAACACCGGGGAGCTGTTTTTT. This chain connects TRBV20-1 to TRBJ2-2; possibly TRBD1 or TRBD2 for D (5 bases each). Per the germline V gene, CDR1 is DFQATT and CDR2 is SNEGSKA (reference sequence). V gave up 2 bases and J gave up 0 bases, with 13 bases separating them. The CDR3 has 16 residues.

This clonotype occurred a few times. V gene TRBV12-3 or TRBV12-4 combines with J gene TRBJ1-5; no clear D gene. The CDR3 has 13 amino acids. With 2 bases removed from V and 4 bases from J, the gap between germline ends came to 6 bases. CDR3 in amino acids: CASSLWKNQPQHF. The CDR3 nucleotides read TGTGCCAGCAGTTTATGGAAGAATCAGCCCCAGCATTTT.

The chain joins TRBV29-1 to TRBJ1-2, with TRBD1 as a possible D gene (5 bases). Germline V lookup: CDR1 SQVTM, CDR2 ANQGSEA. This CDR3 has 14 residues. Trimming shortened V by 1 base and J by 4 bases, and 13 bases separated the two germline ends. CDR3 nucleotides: TGCAGCGTTGAAGCGGCTCAGGGTGCCTATGGCTACACCTTC. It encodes CSVEAAQGAYGYTF.

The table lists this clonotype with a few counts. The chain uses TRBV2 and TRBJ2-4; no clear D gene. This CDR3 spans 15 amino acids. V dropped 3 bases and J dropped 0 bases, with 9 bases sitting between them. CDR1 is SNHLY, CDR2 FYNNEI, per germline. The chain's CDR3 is CASSDTGLAKNIQYF. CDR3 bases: TGTGCCAGCAGTGATACGGGCCTAGCCAAAAACATTCAGTACTTC. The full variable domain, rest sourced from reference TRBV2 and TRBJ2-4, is EPEVTQTPSHQVTQMGQEVILRCVPISNHLYFYWYRQILGQKVEFLVSFYNNEISEKSEIFDDQFSVERPDGSNFTLKIRSTKLEDSAMYFCASSDTGLAKNIQYFGAGTRLSVL.

This CDR3 is CASSLSRETEAFF. The CDR3 nucleotides are TGCGCCAGCAGCTTATCCAGGGAAACTGAAGCTTTCTTT. This chain links TRBV5-1 with TRBJ1-1; D might be TRBD1 (5 bases). The CDR3 runs 13 residues. Germline V gene sequence: CDR1 SGHRS, CDR2 YFSETQ. The V gene lost 2 bases and the J gene lost 5 bases, with 10 bases spanning the gap. Filled out from reference TRBV5-1 and TRBJ1-1, the complete variable domain reads KAGVTQTPRYLIKTRGQQVTLSCSPISGHRSVSWYQQTPGQGLQFLFEYFSETQRNKGNFPGRFSGRQFSNSRSEMNVSTLELGDSALYLCASSLSRETEAFFGQGTRLTVV.

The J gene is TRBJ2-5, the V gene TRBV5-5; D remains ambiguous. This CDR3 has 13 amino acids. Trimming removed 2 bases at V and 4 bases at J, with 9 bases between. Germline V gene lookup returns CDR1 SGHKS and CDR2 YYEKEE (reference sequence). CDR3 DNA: TGTGCCAGCAGCTTTGGATTCGCAGAGACCCAGTACTTC. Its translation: CASSFGFAETQYF.

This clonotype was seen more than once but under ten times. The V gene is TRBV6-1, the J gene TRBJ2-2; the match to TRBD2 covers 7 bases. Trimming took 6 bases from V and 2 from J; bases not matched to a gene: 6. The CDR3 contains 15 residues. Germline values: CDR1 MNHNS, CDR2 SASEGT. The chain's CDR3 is CASRSGTKNTGELFF. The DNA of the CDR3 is TGTGCCAGCAGGTCTGGGACTAAAAACACCGGGGAGCTGTTTTTT.

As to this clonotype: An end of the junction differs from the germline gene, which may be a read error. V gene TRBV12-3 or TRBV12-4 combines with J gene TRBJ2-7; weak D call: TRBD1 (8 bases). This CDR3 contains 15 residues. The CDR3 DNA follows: TGTGCCAGCAGTTTGATAACAGGGGGGGTCTACGAGCAGTGCTTC. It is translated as CASSLITGGVYEQCF.

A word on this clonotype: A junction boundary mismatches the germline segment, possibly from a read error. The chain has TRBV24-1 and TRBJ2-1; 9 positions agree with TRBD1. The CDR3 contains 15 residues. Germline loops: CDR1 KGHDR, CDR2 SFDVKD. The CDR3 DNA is TGTGACACCAGTGATTCCGGGACAGGGAACAATGAGCAGTTCTTC. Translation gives CDTSDSGTGNNEQFF.

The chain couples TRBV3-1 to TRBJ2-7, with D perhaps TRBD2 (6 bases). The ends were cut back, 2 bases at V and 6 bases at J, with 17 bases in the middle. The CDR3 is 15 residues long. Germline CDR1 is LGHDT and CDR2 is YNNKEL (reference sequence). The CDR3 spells CASSQWDSRSIEQYF. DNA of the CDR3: TGTGCCAGCAGCCAATGGGACTCCCGGTCGATCGAGCAGTACTTC.

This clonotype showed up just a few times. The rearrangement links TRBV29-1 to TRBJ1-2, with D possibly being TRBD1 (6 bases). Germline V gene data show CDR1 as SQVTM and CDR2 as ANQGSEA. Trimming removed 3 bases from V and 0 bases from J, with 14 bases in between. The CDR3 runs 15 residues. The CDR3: CSVEWGLQANYGYTF. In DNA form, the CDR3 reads TGCAGCGTTGAGTGGGGGCTACAAGCTAACTATGGCTACACCTTC.

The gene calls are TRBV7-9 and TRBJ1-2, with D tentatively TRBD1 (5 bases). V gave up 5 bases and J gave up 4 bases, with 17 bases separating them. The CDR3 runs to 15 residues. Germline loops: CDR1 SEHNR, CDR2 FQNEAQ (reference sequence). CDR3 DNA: TGTGCCAGCAGCCACGGCGGGACGGCATTCTATGGCTACACCTTC. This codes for CASSHGGTAFYGYTF.

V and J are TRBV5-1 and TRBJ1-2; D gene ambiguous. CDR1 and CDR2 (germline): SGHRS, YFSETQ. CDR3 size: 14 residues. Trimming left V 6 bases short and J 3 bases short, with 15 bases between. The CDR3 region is CASTPLRADYGYTF. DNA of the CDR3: TGCGCCAGCACTCCCCTCCGGGCGGACTATGGCTACACCTTC.

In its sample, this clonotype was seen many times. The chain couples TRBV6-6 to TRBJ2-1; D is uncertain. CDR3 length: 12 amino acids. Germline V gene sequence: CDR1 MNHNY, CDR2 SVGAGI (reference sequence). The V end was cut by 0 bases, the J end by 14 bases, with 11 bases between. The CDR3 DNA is TGTGCCAGCAGTTACTCGACACTTTTCGAGTTCTTC. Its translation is CASSYSTLFEFF.

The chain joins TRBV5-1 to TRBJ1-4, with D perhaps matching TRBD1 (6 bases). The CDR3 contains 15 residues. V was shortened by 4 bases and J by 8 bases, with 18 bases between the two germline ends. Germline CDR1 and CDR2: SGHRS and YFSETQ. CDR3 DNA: TGCGCCAGCAGCCCGGGGGGGGGGCAGCTGGAAAAACTGTTTTTT. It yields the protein CASSPGGGQLEKLFF.

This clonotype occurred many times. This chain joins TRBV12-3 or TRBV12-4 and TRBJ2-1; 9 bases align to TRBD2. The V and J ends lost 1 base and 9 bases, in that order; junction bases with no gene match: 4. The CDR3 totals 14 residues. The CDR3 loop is CASSLGLAGVEQFF. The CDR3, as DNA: TGTGCCAGCAGTTTAGGGTTAGCGGGAGTTGAGCAGTTCTTC.

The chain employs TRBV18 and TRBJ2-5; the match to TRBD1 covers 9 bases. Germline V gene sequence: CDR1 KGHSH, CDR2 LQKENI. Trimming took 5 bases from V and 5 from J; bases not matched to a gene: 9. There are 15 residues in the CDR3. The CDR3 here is CASSWWDRAQETQYF. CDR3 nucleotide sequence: TGTGCCAGCTCATGGTGGGACAGGGCCCAGGAGACCCAGTACTTC.

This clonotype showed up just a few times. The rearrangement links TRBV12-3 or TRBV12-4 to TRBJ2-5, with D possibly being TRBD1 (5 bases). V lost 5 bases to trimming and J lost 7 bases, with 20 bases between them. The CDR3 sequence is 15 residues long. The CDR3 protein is CASSPRTRPEGTQYF. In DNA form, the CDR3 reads TGTGCCAGCAGTCCGAGGACACGACCAGAAGGGACCCAGTACTTC.

CDR3 loop: CASSLQYTDTQYF. DNA for the CDR3: TGTGCCAGCAGCTTGCAGTACACAGATACGCAGTATTTT. The genes are TRBV7-3 and TRBJ2-3; D is ambiguous. Germline CDR1 reads SGHTA; CDR2 reads FQGTGA. CDR3 length: 13 residues. Trimming shortened V by 3 bases and J by 2 bases, and 6 bases separated the two germline ends.

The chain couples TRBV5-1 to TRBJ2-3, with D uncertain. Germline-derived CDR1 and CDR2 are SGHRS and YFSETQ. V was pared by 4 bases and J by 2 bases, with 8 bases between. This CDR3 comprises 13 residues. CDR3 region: CASSKTVTDTQYF. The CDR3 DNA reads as TGCGCCAGCAGCAAGACTGTCACAGATACGCAGTATTTT.

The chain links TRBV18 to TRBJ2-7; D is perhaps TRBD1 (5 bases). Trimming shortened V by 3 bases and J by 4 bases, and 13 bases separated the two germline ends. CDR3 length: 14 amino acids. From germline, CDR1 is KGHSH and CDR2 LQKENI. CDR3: CASSPSRENYEQYF. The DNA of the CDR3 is TGTGCCAGCTCACCGTCCAGGGAAAATTACGAGCAGTACTTC. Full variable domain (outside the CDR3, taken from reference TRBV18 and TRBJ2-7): NAGVMQNPRHLVRRRGQEARLRCSPMKGHSHVYWYRQLPEEGLKFMVYLQKENIIDESGMPKERFSAEFPKEGPSILRIQQVVRGDSAAYFCASSPSRENYEQYFGPGTRLTVT.

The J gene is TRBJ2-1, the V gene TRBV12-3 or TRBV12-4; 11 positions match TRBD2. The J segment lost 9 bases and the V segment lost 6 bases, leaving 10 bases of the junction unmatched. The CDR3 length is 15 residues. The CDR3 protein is CASSPGTSGTSEQFF. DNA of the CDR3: TGTGCCAGCAGCCCCGGGACTAGCGGAACTAGTGAGCAGTTCTTC.